This TCR beta chain emerged from a study of blood T cell repertoires in COVID-19 (dated by TCRdb to 2020 to 2021). About the investigation overall: The collaborator samples originated in the United States, Italy and Spain and spanned the acute and convalescent phases of COVID-19. The material from the prospective study consisted of cDNA or gDNA derived from T cells, B-cell-depleted T cells, or PBMCs. The dataset comprised deeply sampled blood TCRbeta repertoires from subjects exposed to, actively infected with, or recovered from COVID-19. The repertoires were made available in a free public database intended to serve as a resource for research on the immune response to SARS-CoV-2. The samples were drawn from the first 160 participants of the ongoing ImmuneRACE study and from 950 to 1,500 subjects provided by 6 global collaborators. A de-identified subject ID, COVID-19 status, age in years and sex were almost always included in the sample metadata. HLA class I and class II types, where available, came from metadata supplied by the sample provider rather than from assay-based typing.

V loses 6 bases of germline sequence and J loses 4 bases, and the interval between the two ends is 9 bases. The CDR3 contains 11 residues, cysteine and phenylalanine counted. Only the CDR3 part of the read is kept: 33 bases, read in frame from the first base. CDR1 and CDR2 are read off the germline V gene as SQVTM and ANQGSEA. The immunoSEQ Assay, a bias-controlled multiplex PCR, was used to amplify TCRbeta CDR3 regions from genomic DNA. Processing in the source paper ran as follows. Nucleated cell counts per sample were estimated from amplification of reference gene primers within the assay. Sequence reads were collapsed and filtered to measure the absolute abundance of every unique TCRbeta CDR3 rearrangement. For each sample, productive Simpson clonality was calculated as the square root of Simpson's diversity index across productive rearrangements. TCRdb took over this immuneACCESS table, retaining in-frame rearrangements with V and J assigned. Such tables are incomplete; in checked studies, under half of the missing clones stem from an unresolved V gene, and the remainder is unexplained. For V, J and clone size, that table is used; D and trimming come from the DNA. In this sample the table shows 200,000 to 300,000 clones, around four fifths of which occur a single time. About 3.9% of the sample comes from the top ten.

Overall results and qualifications from the work: The quantity of clinical and demographic metadata differed by source and by participant and was supplied without curation.

Participants in the prospective study were enrolled through a virtual design, were aged roughly 18 to 90 years, and lived in about two dozen United States geographic areas. In the prospective study, cohorts were assigned on the basis of participant-reported clinical history obtained from a screening survey and a study questionnaire. A participant counted as exposed if, within 2 weeks of entering the study, that participant had been in contact with someone who had a PCR-confirmed or clinician-diagnosed COVID-19 case. In the prospective study, mobile phlebotomists collected whole blood, serum and a nasopharyngeal or oropharyngeal swab from each participant. Prospective study participants could optionally give additional blood draws and questionnaires over an approximately two-month period. Before DNA extraction, blood samples from the prospective study were shipped at room temperature or frozen.

With respect to this clone: Its antigen is not yet known. The input lacks base qualities; no much larger clone sits a single base away.

Sequenced sample: PBMCs or T cells enriched from blood (not recorded which). The sequence joins TRBV29-1 to TRBJ2-5; the D segment could be TRBD2, given 6 matching bases. This sequence originates from a woman in her forties who had been exposed to COVID-19. The DNA sequence reads TGCAGCGTCTGGGACTTAGAGACCCAGTACTTC. It translates to CSVWDLETQYF.